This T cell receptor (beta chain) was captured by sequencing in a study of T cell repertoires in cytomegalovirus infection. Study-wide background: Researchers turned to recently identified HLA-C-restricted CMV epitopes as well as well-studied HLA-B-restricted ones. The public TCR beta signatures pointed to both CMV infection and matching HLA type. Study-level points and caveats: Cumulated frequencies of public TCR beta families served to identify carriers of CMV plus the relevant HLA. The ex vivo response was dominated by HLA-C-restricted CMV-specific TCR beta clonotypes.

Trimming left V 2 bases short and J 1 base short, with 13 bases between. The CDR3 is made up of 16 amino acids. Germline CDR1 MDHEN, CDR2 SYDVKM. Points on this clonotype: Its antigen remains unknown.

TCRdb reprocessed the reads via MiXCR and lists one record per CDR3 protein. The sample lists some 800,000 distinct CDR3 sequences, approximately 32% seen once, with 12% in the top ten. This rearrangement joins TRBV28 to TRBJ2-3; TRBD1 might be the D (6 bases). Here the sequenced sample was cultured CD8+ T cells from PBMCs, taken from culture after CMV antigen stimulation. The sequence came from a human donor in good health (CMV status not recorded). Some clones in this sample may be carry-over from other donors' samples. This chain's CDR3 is CASSLGAGVGTDTQYF. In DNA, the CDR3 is TGTGCCAGCAGTTTAGGGGCAGGGGTAGGCACAGATACGCAGTATTTT.